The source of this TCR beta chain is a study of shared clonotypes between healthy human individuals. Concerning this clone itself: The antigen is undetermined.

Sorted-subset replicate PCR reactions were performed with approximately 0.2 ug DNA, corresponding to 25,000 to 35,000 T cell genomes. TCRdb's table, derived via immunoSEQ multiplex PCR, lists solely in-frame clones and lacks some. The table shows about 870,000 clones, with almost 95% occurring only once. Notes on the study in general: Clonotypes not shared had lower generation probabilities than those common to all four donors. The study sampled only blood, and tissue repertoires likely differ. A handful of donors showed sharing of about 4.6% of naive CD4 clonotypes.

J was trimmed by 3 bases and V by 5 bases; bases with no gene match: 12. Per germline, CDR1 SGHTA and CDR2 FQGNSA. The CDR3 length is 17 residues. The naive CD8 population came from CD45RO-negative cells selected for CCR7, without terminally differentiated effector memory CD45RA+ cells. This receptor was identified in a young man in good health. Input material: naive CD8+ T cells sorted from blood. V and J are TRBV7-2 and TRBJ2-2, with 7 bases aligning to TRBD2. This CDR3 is CASSPPMGGFDTGELFF. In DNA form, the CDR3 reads TGTGCCAGCAGCCCACCCATGGGAGGGTTCGACACCGGGGAGCTGTTTTTT.